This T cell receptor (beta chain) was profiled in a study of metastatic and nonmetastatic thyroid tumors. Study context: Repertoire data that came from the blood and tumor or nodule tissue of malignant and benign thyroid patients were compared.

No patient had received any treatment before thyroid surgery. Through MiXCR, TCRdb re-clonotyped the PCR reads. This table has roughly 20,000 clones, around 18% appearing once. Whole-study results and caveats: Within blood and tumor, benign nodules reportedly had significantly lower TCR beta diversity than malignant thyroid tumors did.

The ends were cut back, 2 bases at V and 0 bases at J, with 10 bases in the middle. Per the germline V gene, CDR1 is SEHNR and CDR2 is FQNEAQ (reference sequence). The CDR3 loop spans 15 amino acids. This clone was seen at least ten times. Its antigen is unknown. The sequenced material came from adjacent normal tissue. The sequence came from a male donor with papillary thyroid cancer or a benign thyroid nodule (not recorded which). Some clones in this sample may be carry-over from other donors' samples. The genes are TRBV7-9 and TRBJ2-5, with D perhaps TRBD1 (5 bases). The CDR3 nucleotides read TGTGCCAGCAGCTTATCGCAGGGCAACCAAGAGACCCAGTACTTC. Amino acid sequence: CASSLSQGNQETQYF.